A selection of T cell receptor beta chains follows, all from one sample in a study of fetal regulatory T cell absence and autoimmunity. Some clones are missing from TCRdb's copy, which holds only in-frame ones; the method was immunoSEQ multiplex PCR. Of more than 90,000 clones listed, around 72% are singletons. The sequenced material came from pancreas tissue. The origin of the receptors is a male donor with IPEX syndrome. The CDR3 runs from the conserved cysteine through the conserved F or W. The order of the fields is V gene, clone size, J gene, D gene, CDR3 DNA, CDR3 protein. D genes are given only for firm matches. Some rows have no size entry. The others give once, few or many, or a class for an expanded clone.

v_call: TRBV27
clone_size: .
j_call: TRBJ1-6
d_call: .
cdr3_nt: TGTGCCAGCAGGCCCTCGGGACCCTATAATTCACCCCTCCACTTT
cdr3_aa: CASRPSGPYNSPLHF

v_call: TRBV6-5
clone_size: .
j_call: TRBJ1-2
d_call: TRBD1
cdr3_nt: TGTGCCAGCAGTTTAGGGGGACAGGGCTACACCTTC
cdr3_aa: CASSLGGQGYTF

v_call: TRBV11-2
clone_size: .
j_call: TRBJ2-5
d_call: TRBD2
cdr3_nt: TGTGCCAGCAGCCCAGGGACTAGACAAGAGACCCAGTACTTC
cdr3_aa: CASSPGTRQETQYF

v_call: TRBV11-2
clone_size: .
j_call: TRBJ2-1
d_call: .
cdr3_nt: TGTGCCAGCAGCTTTAGGGGTCGGTACAATGAGCAGTTCTTC
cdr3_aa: CASSFRGRYNEQFF

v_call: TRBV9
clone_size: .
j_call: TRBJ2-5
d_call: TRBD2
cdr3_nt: TGTGCCAGCAGCGTAGACCCGGGACTAGCGGTTCAAGAGACCCAGTACTTC
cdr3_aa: CASSVDPGLAVQETQYF

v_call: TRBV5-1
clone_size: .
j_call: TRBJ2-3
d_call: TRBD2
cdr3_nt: TGCGCCAGCAGCTTGGTAGCGGGAGCCGATACGCAGTATTTT
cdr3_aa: CASSLVAGADTQYF

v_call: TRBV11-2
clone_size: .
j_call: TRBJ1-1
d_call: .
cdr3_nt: TGTGCCAGCAGCTTACAGAACACTGAAGCTTTCTTT
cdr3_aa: CASSLQNTEAFF

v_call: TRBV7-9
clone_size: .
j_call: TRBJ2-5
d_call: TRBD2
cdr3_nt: TGTGCCAGCAGCTTAGTGGGACTAGCGGGGTCCCAAGAGACCCAGTACTTC
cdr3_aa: CASSLVGLAGSQETQYF

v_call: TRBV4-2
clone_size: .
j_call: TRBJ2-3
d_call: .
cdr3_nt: TGTGCCAGCAGCCAAAATGGCGGTACTAGCACAGATACGCAGTATTTT
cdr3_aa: CASSQNGGTSTDTQYF

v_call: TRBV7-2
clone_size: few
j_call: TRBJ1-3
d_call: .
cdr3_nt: TGTGCCAGCAGCTTACAGTCTGGAAACACCATATATTTT
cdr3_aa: CASSLQSGNTIYF

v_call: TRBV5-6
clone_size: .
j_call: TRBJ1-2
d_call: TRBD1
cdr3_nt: TGTGCCAGCAGCTTGGGGACAGGGGGTTTTGGCTACACCTTC
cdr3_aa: CASSLGTGGFGYTF

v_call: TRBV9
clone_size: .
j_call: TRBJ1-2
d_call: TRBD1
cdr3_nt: TGTGCCAGCAGCTCTCAAATGAGGGGGACAGGGTCGAACTATGGCTACACCTTC
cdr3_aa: CASSSQMRGTGSNYGYTF

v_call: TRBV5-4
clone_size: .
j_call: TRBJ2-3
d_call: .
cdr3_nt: TGTGCCAGCAGCCGAGGGGACCTCACAGATACGCAGTATTTT
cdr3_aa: CASSRGDLTDTQYF

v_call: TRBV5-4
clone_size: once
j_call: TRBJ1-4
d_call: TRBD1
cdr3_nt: TGTGCCAGCAGCTGGGACAGGGTTTATGAAAAACTGTTTTTT
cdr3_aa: CASSWDRVYEKLFF

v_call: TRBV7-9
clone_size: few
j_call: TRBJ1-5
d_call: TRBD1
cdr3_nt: TGTGCCAGCAGCTCGGGACAGGGCAATCAGCCCCAGCATTTT
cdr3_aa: CASSSGQGNQPQHF

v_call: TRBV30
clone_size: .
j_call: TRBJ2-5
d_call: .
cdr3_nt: TGTGCCTGGAGTGTATACGCCTGGATCCAGTACTTC
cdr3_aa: CAWSVYAWIQYF

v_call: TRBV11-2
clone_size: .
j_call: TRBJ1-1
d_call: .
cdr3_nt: TGTGCCAGCAGCCCGAACACTGAAGCTTTCTTT
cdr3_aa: CASSPNTEAFF

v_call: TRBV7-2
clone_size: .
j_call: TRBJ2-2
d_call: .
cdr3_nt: TGTGCCAGCAGCTCCCTCCCGCGTCGGTGGTCCGGGGAGCTGTTTTTT
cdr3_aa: CASSSLPRRWSGELFF

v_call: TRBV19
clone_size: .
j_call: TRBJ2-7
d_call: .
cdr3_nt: TGTGCCAGTAGTATGGAATGGGGGTACGAGCAGTACTTC
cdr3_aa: CASSMEWGYEQYF

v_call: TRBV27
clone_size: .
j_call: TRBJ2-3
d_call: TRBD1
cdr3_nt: TGTGCCAGCAGTCCTGACAGGGTCGGTGTCACAGATACGCAGTATTTT
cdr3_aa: CASSPDRVGVTDTQYF

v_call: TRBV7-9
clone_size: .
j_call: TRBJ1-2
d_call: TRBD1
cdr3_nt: TGTGCCAGCAGCCTAGGGGCCAGGGGGGATGGCTACACCTTC
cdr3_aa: CASSLGARGDGYTF

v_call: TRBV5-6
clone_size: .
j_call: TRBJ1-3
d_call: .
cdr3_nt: TGTGCCAGCAGGCGACAGACAGGAGGAAAAAACACCATATATTTT
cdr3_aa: CASRRQTGGKNTIYF

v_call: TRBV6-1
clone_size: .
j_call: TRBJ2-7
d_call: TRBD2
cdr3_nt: TGTGCCAGCAGTGAAGGACTAGCGGGAGTGCACGAGCAGTACTTC
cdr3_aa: CASSEGLAGVHEQYF

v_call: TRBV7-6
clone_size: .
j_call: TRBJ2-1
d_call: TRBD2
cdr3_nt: TGTGCCAGCAGCCCGGGACTAGCGGGGCGCTACAATGAGCAGTTCTTC
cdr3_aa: CASSPGLAGRYNEQFF

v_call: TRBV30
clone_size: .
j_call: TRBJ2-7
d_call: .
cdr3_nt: TGTGCCTGGAGCAGGGGCTACGAGCAGTACTTC
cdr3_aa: CAWSRGYEQYF

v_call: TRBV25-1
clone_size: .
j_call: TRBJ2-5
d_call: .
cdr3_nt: TGTGCCAGCAGTCCACTAACAGGGCCCGGGGAGGAGACCCAGTACTTC
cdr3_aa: CASSPLTGPGEETQYF

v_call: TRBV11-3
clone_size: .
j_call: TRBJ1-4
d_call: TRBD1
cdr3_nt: TGTGCCAGCAGCTTAGACCCCGGGACAGGGCCGTTTTTT
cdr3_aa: CASSLDPGTGPFF

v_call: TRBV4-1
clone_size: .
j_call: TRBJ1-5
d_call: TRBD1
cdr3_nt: TGCGCCAGCAGCCAGGGACAGGGGGCGCAGCCCCAGCATTTT
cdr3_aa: CASSQGQGAQPQHF

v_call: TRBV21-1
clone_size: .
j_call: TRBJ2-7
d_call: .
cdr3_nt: TGTGCCAGCAGCAAAAGTGGGAGGACTAGCGGGAGCAGATACGAGCAGTACTTC
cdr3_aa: CASSKSGRTSGSRYEQYF

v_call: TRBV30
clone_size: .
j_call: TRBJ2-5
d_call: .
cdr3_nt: TGTGCCTGGACCTCACAGGGTCATGAGACCCAGTACTTC
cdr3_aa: CAWTSQGHETQYF

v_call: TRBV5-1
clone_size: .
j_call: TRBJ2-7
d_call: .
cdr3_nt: TGCGCCAGCAGCTGGGACAACTCCTACGAGCAGTACTTC
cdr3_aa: CASSWDNSYEQYF

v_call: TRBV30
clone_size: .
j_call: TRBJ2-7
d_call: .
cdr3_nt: TGTGCCTGGAGTGACACCTACGAGCAGTACTTC
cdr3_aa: CAWSDTYEQYF

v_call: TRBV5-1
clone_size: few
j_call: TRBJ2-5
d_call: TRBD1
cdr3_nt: TGCGCCAGCAGTCCGGGACAGGGGGGAGAGACCCAGTACTTC
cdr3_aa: CASSPGQGGETQYF

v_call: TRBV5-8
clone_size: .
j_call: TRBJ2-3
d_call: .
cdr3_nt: TGTGCCAGCAGCTTGCAATTTGAGGGGTGGGAAACAGATACGCAGTATTTT
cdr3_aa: CASSLQFEGWETDTQYF

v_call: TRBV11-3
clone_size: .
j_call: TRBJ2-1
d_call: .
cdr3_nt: TGTGCCAGCAGCTCCCGGGACTTACATTACAATGAGCAGTTCTTC
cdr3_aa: CASSSRDLHYNEQFF

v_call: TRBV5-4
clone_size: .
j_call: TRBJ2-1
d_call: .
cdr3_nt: TGTGCCAGCAGCTTGGCCCCAATACTGGAGCAGTTCTTC
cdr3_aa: CASSLAPILEQFF

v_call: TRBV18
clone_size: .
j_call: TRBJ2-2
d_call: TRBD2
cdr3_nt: TGTGCCAGCTCACCAAGGACTAGAAGGAACACCGGGGAGCTGTTTTTT
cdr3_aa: CASSPRTRRNTGELFF

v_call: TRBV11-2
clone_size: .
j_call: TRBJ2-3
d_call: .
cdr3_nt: TGTGCCAGCGGATGGGGGGGCACAGATACGCAGTATTTT
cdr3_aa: CASGWGGTDTQYF

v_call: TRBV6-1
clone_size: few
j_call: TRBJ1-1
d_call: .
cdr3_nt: TGTGCCAGCAGTGAAGTTGTAGGGGGCACTGAAGCTTTCTTT
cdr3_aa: CASSEVVGGTEAFF

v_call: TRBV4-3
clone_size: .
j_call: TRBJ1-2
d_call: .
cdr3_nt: TGCGCCAGCAGCCTACACTCTTTCCAGGGGAACTATGGCTACACCTTC
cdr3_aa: CASSLHSFQGNYGYTF

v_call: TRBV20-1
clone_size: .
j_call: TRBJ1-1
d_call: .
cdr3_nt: TGCAGTGCAGTTGGGGGCACTGAAGCTTTCTTT
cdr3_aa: CSAVGGTEAFF

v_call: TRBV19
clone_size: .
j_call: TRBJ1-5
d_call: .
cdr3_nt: TGTGCCAGTAGTATCAGGGGCATCGGGGTAGGACCCCAGCATTTT
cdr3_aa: CASSIRGIGVGPQHF

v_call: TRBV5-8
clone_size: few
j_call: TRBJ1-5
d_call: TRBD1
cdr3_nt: TGTGCCAGCAGCTTGGCAGGGGGTCAGCCCCAGCATTTT
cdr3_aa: CASSLAGGQPQHF

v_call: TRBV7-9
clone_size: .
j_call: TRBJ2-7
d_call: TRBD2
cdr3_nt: TGTGCCAGCAGCTTACCCCCCAGCGGTAGCGGGAGATCCTACGAGCAGTACTTC
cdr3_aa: CASSLPPSGSGRSYEQYF

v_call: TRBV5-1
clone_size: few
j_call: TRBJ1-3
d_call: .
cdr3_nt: TGCGCCAGCAGCTTGGATCGTGTTTCTGGAAACACCATATATTTT
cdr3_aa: CASSLDRVSGNTIYF

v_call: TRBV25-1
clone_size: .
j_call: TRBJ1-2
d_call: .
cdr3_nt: TGTGCCAGCAGTGATTCTCAACAGGCGTATGGCTACACCTTC
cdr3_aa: CASSDSQQAYGYTF

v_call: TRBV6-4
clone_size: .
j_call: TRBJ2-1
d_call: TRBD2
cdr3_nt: TGTGCCAGCAGCAGCGGACTAGCGGAGGCACCCTACAATGAGCAGTTCTTC
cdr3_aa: CASSSGLAEAPYNEQFF

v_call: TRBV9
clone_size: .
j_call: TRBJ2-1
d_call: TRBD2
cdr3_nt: TGTGCCAGCAGCCCTCAGTATGGGACTAGCGGGGGGGCCAATGAGCAGTTCTTC
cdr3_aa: CASSPQYGTSGGANEQFF